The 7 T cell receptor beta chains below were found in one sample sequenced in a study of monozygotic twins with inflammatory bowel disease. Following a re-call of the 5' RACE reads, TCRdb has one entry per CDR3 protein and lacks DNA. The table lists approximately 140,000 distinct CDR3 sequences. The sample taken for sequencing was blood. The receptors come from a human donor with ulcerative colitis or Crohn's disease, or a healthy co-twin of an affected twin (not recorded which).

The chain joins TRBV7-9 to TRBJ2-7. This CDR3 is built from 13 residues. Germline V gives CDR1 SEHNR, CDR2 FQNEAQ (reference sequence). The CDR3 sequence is CASSFDASYEQYF. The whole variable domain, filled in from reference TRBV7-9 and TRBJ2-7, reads DTGVSQNPRHKITKRGQNVTFRCDPISEHNRLYWYRQTLGQGPEFLTYFQNEAQLEKSRLLSDRFSAERPKGSFSTLEIQRTEQGDSAMYLCASSFDASYEQYFGPGTRLTVT.

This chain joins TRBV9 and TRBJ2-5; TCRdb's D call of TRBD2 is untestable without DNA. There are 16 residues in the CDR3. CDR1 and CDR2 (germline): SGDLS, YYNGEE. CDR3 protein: CASSVAASRYQETQYF.

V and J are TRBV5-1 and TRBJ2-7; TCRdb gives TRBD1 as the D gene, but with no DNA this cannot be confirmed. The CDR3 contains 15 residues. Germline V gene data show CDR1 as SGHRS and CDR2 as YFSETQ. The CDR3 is CASSFGQTGNYEQYF.

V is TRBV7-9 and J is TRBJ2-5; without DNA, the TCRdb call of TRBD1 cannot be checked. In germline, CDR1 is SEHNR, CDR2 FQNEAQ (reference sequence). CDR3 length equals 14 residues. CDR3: CASSPGQVEETQYF.

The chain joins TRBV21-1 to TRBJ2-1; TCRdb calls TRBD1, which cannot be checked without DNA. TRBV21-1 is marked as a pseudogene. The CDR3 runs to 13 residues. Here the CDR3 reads CASSKGGKYEQFF.

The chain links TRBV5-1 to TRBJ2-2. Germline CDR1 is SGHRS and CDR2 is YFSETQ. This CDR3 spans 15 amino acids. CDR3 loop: CASSPPSGSTGELFF.

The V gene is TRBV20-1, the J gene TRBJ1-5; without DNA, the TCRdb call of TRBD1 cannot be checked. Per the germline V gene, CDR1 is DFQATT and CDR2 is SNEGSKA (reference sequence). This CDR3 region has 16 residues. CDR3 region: CSARDPRTGGDQPQHF.